This is a list of T cell receptor beta chains from one sample in a study of T cells in Graves' hyperthyroidism and ophthalmopathy. From the multiplex PCR reads, TCRdb called clonotypes with MiXCR, one entry per CDR3 protein. The sample lists around 440,000 distinct CDR3 sequences; about a sixth were seen once. The sample taken for sequencing was blood. The receptor source for this set is a young woman with Graves' hyperthyroidism. CDR3s include the opening cysteine and the closing phenylalanine or tryptophan. A D gene is named only where the DNA matches it firmly. Size tells how often a clone was seen (once, few, many) or the class of an expanded clone, and some rows leave it out.

many	TRBV2	TRBJ1-2	TRBD1	CASSFPGGQNYGYTF	TGTGCCAGCAGCTTCCCGGGGGGACAGAACTATGGCTACACCTTC
few	TRBV3-1	TRBJ1-1	-	CASSQDGVIRGNTEAFF	TGTGCCAGCAGCCAAGACGGGGTAATCAGGGGGAACACTGAAGCTTTCTTT
few	TRBV6-4	TRBJ2-2	TRBD2	CASSDAGGDGAGELFF	TGTGCCAGCAGTGACGCGGGAGGGGACGGCGCCGGGGAGCTGTTTTTT
-	TRBV7-9	TRBJ2-2	-	CASTQAINTGELFF	TGTGCCAGCACCCAAGCCATCAACACCGGGGAGCTGTTTTTT
many	TRBV20-1	TRBJ1-1	-	CSASPSGRQNTEAFF	TGCAGTGCTAGTCCCTCCGGACGGCAGAACACTGAAGCTTTCTTT
-	TRBV5-1	TRBJ2-1	TRBD2	CASSLAGAGGSYNEQFF	TGCGCCAGCAGCTTGGCCGGGGCGGGAGGCTCCTACAATGAGCAGTTCTTC
many	TRBV20-1	TRBJ2-7	-	CSATTLGGTYEQYF	TGCAGTGCAACTACCTTGGGGGGCACCTACGAGCAGTACTTC
-	TRBV5-6	TRBJ2-7	TRBD1	CASSRGQGDEQYF	TGTGCCAGCAGCAGGGGACAGGGGGACGAGCAGTACTTC
-	TRBV6-1	TRBJ1-4	TRBD1	CASSFLRTGGDEKLFF	TGTGCCAGCAGTTTTCTCCGGACAGGGGGTGATGAAAAACTGTTTTTT
many	TRBV6-5	TRBJ1-2	-	CASSYGGYTF	TGTGCCAGCAGTTACGGTGGCTACACCTTC
few	TRBV5-1	TRBJ2-1	-	CASRFSGPADRIRYNEQFF	TGCGCCAGCAGATTCAGCGGACCCGCTGACCGTATTCGCTACAATGAGCAGTTCTTC
many	TRBV3-1	TRBJ1-1	-	CASSPFPPGGTEAFF	TGTGCCAGCAGCCCGTTCCCCCCGGGGGGCACTGAAGCTTTCTTT
-	TRBV13	TRBJ2-7	TRBD2	CASSLGWPGGRSYEQYF	TGTGCCAGCAGCTTAGGATGGCCGGGGGGGCGATCCTACGAGCAGTACTTC
many	TRBV2	TRBJ2-5	-	CAGSVKETQYF	TGTGCCGGCTCAGTTAAAGAGACCCAGTACTTC
many	TRBV7-2	TRBJ1-2	-	CASSWRRGVGYGYTF	TGTGCCAGCAGCTGGAGAAGGGGAGTCGGCTATGGCTACACCTTC
many	TRBV2	TRBJ1-1	-	CASSEYGGEGNTEAFF	TGTGCCAGCAGTGAATACGGCGGTGAAGGGAACACTGAAGCTTTCTTT
few	TRBV6-2/TRBV6-3	TRBJ1-2	-	CASSYSVSVGGYTF	TGTGCCAGCAGTTACTCCGTTTCCGTGGGGGGCTACACCTTC
many	TRBV28	TRBJ1-2	-	CASSFDTQNYGYTF	TGTGCCAGCAGTTTTGACACACAAAACTATGGCTACACCTTC
-	TRBV4-1	TRBJ1-5	-	CASSHDLGQPQHF	TGCGCCAGCAGCCACGACCTAGGCCAGCCCCAGCATTTT
many	TRBV7-2	TRBJ2-7	TRBD2	CASSLAGWGTSGLYEQYF	TGTGCCAGCAGCTTAGCGGGCTGGGGGACTAGCGGTCTCTACGAGCAGTACTTC
many	TRBV20-1	TRBJ1-1	-	CSAMRGNTEAFF	TGCAGTGCTATGAGAGGGAACACTGAAGCTTTCTTT
few	TRBV18	TRBJ2-3	-	CASSPVAAGSTDTQYF	TGTGCCAGCTCACCGGTTGCTGCGGGGAGCACAGATACGCAGTATTTT
-	TRBV10-3	TRBJ1-2	TRBD1	CAISEPGTGGGYGYTF	TGTGCCATCAGTGAGCCTGGGACAGGAGGCGGCTATGGCTACACCTTC
many	TRBV20-1	TRBJ1-1	-	CSAKKDLNTEAFF	TGCAGTGCTAAGAAAGACCTGAACACTGAAGCTTTCTTT
many	TRBV28	TRBJ1-1	-	CASSFGLGENTEAFF	TGTGCCAGCAGTTTCGGGTTAGGGGAGAACACTGAAGCTTTCTTT
many	TRBV27	TRBJ2-2	-	CASTLGILWELFF	TGTGCCAGCACCTTGGGAATCTTGTGGGAGCTGTTTTTT
few	TRBV24-1	TRBJ2-5	TRBD2	CATSDPGTSGGWSQYF	TGTGCCACCAGTGACCCTGGGACTAGCGGGGGGTGGTCCCAGTACTTC